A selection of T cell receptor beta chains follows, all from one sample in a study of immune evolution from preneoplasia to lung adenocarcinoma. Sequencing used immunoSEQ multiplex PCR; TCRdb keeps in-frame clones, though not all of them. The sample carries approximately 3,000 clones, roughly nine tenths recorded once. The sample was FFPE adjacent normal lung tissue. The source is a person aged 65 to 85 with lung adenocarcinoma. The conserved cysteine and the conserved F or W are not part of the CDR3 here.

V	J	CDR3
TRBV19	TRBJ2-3	ASSMLPGTDTQY
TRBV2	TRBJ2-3	ASLAGLTDTQY
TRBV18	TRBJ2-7	ASSPPVSSYEQY
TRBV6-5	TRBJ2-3	ASSPTYATDTQY
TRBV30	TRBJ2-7	AWTGQALSEQY
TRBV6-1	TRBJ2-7	ASSESGTSSAYEQY
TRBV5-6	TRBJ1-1	ASTSRGRGNTEAF
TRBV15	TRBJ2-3	ATSREWTSGRNTDTQY
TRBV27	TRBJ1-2	ASSLSRGYGYT
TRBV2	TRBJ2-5	ASRRDGSGGARETQY
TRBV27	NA	ASSPYDWGLDEQY
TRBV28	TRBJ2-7	ASSRTSGGYEQY
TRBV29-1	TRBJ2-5	SATGLGETQY
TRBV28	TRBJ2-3	ASSLGDRQLADTQY
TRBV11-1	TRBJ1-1	ASSFSGVNTEAF
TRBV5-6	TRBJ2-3	ASSYGDLAGVSDTQY
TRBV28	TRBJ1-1	ASSKAVDVNTEAF
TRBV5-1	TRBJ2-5	ASSPGLAPIETQY
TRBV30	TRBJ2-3	AWSLTSGITDTQY
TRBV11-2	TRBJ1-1	ASSLVLLLPVNTEAF
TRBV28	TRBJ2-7	ASSLSVGAPYDEQY
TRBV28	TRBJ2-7	ASSRVRGLDPEGKYEQY
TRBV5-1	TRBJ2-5	ASKDQETQY
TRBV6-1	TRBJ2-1	ASSGQGQGEQF
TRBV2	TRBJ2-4	ASSERQGEVSY
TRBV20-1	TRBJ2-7	SAKSVYEQY
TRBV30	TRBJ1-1	AWSALTNTEAF
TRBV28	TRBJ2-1	ASKLTGRSGEQF
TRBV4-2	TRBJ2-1	ASSPDISGAYNEQF
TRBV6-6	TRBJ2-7	ASSLTYEQY
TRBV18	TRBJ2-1	ASSPVGRVHEQF
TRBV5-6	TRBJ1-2	ASSPSRRGGHYGYT
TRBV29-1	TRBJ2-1	SPTDLAGDAYNEQF
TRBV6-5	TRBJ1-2	ASSEGNYGYT
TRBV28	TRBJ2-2	ASRGGQANTGELF
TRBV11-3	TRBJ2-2	ASSLDTGELF
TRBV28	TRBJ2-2	ASSLSPFSGRGTGELF
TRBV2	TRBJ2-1	ASSETTGSYNEQF
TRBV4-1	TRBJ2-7	ASSQGSGGGGNEQY
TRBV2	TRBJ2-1	ASGQSSYNEQF
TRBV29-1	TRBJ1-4	SVDWGVGLF
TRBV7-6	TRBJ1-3	ASSSDRISGNTIY
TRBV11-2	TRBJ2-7	ASSQIGRNEQY
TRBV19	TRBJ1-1	ASIVSAGVTEAF
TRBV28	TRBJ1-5	ASRTGFRNQPQH
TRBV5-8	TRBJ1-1	ASSLQGGETEAF
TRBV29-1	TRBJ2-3	STGLAGRADTQY
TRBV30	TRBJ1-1	AWSVGQGAEAF
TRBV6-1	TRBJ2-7	ASRAGTGSNEQY
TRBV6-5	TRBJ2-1	ASGGVAGLNEQF
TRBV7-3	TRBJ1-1	ASSLRGQREAF
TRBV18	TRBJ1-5	ASSRGQRGDSNQPQH
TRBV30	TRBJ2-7	AWSVSPTYEQY